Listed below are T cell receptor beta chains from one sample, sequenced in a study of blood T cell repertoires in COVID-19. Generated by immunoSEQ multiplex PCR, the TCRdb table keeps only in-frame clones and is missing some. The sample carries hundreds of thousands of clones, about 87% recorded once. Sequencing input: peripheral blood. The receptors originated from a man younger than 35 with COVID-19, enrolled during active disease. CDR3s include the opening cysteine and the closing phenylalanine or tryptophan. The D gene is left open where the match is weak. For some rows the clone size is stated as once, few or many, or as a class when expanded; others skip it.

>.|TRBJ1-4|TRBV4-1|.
TGCGCCAGCAGCCAAGACCCGACAGGACCCGAAAAACTGTTTTTT
CASSQDPTGPEKLFF
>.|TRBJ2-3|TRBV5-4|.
TGTGCCAGCAGCTTGGCCCGGACTGGTAGCACAGATACGCAGTATTTT
CASSLARTGSTDTQYF
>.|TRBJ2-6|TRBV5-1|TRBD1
TGCGCCAGCAGCTCTGGGACAGCGAGCTCTGGGGCCAACGTCCTGACTTTC
CASSSGTASSGANVLTF
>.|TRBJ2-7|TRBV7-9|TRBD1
TGTGCCAGCAGCTTTACGGAGACAGGGGGTTACGAGCAGTACTTC
CASSFTETGGYEQYF
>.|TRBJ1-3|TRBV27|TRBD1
TGTGCCAGCCGGGGACAGTACCCAGATAGCTCTGGAAACACCATATATTTT
CASRGQYPDSSGNTIYF
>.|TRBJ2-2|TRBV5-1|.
TGCGCCAGCAGTTCACAGGGAGCGAACACCGGGGAGCTGTTTTTT
CASSSQGANTGELFF
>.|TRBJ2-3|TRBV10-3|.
TGTGCCATCAGTGATGGGGCTAGGGCGGGCACAGATACGCAGTATTTT
CAISDGARAGTDTQYF
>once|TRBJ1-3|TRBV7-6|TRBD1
TGTGCCAGCAGTCCTCCGGGACAGGGCAACACCATATATTTT
CASSPPGQGNTIYF
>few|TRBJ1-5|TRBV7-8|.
TGTGCCAGCAGCACCAGTGGGGTGCCGGGACAGCCCCAGCATTTT
CASSTSGVPGQPQHF
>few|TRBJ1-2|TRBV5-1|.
TGCGCCAGCAGGACAACCGACAGGACTAACTATGGCTACACCTTC
CASRTTDRTNYGYTF
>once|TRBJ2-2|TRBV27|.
TGTGCCAGCAGTCCTTTTAAGACTAGGATCGGGGAGCTGTTTTTT
CASSPFKTRIGELFF
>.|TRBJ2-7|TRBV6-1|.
TGTGCCAGCAGTGAAAACAGATTCTACGAGCAGTACTTC
CASSENRFYEQYF
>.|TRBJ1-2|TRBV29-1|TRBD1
TGCAGCGCGGGACAGGGGCCTCCTTCGTATGGCTACACCTTC
CSAGQGPPSYGYTF
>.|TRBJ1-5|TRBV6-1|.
TGTGCCAGCAGTGAACCGGGGGAGCCCCAGCATTTT
CASSEPGEPQHF
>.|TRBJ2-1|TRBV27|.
TGTGCCAGCAGTCTATCTCTGGACTATGAGCAGTTCTTC
CASSLSLDYEQFF
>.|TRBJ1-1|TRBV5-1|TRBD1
TGCGCCAGCAGCTTACAGGGGTCCATGAACACTGAAGCTTTCTTT
CASSLQGSMNTEAFF
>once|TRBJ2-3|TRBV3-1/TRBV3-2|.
TGTGCCAGCAGCCGCGGAACATCAGATACGCAGTATTTT
CASSRGTSDTQYF
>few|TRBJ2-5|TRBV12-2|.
TGTGCAAGTCGCCCAGGTTCTCTAGCGGAAGAGACCCAGTACTTC
CASRPGSLAEETQYF
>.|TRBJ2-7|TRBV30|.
TGTGCCTGGAGTGGAGGAGGGACGGGCGAATACTACGAGCAGTACTTC
CAWSGGGTGEYYEQYF
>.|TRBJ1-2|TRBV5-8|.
TGTGCCAGCAGCTTGGGTGGGAGCGGTTACTATGGCTACACCTTC
CASSLGGSGYYGYTF
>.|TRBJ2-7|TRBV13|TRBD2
TGTGCCAGCAGCTTCTTAGCGGGAGGATCTTACGAGCAGTACTTC
CASSFLAGGSYEQYF
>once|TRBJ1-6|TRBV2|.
TGTGCCAGCAGCGAGGGAGTAGGAGGTAGCGGTGGGGGTTCACCCCTCCACTTT
CASSEGVGGSGGGSPLHF
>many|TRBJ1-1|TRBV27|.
TGTGCCAGCACCGCACTAACATCTCCACAGGGTAAGGCTTTCTTT
CASTALTSPQGKAFF
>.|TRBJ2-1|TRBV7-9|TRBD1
TGTGCCAGCAGCTTGGGACAGGGTTTTATTGAGCAGTTCTTC
CASSLGQGFIEQFF
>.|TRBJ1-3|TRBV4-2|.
TGTGCCAGCAGCCAGACGAACAGGGAACCTGGAAACACCATATATTTT
CASSQTNREPGNTIYF
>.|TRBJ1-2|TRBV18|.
TGTGCCAGCTCACCCGGTTGGAAACCACTACAAGCAAAAGATGGCTACACCTTC
CASSPGWKPLQAKDGYTF
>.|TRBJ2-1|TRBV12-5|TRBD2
TGTGCTAGTGGTGGCAGCGGGAGGGGTACCGGTGAGCAGTTCTTC
CASGGSGRGTGEQFF
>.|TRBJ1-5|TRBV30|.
TGTGCCTGGAGCCGTAACAATTATCAGCCCCAGCATTTT
CAWSRNNYQPQHF
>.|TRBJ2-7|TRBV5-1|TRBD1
TGCGCCAGCAGCTTGAGACAGGGACACAACGAGCAGTACTTC
CASSLRQGHNEQYF
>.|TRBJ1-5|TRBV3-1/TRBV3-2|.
TGTGCCAGCAGCCAGACAGATCAGCCCCAGCATTTT
CASSQTDQPQHF
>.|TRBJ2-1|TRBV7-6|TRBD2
TGTGCCAGCAGCTTAGCGTTAGCGGGGGTAGACAATGAGCAGTTCTTC
CASSLALAGVDNEQFF
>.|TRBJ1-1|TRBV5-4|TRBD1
TGTGCCAGCAGCCCGGGACAGGTGAACACTGAAGCTTTCTTT
CASSPGQVNTEAFF
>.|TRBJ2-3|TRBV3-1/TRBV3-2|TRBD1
TGTGCCAGCCTGGGACAGGGAGAATGGGATACGCAGTATTTT
CASLGQGEWDTQYF
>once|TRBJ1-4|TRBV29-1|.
TGCAGCGTTGGACAGGCAACTAATGAAAAACTGTTTTTT
CSVGQATNEKLFF
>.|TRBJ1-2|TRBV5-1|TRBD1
TGCGCCAGCAGCGGTGGGACAGGCTATGGCTACACCTTC
CASSGGTGYGYTF
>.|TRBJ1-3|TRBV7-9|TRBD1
TGTGCCAGCAGCCAACAGGGGTATGGAAACACCGTATATTTT
CASSQQGYGNTVYF
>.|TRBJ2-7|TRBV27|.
TGTGCCAGCAGTCCCCATTGGAGCGACGAGCAGTACTTC
CASSPHWSDEQYF
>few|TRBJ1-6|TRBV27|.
TGTGCCAGTACCCCTACAGGGTCACGTTCACCCCTCCACTTT
CASTPTGSRSPLHF
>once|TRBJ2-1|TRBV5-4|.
TGTGCCAGCAGCTTCCAGTACAATGAGCAGTTCTTC
CASSFQYNEQFF
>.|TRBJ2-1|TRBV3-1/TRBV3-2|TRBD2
TGTGCCAGCAGCCAGGCTAGCCCCCGGACTAGCGGGAGACGGGGCGAGCAGTTCTTC
CASSQASPRTSGRRGEQFF
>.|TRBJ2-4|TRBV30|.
TGTGCCTGCGAGGGATTAAACATTCAGTACTTC
CACEGLNIQYF
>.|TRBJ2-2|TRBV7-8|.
TGTGCCAGCAGCTTAGGGACTGGGGGGAGGAACACCGGGGAGCTGTTTTTT
CASSLGTGGRNTGELFF
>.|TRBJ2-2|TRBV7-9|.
TGTGCCAGCAGTGGGCCTTCGAACACCGGGGAGCTGTTTTTT
CASSGPSNTGELFF
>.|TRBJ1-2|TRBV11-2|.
TGTGCCAGCAGCCTTGGGAGTGGCTACACCTTC
CASSLGSGYTF